This T cell receptor (beta chain) was captured in a study of T cell changes during pregnancy in multiple sclerosis. Generated by immunoSEQ multiplex PCR, the TCRdb table keeps only in-frame clones and is missing some. Of under 65,000 clones listed, roughly 89% were seen once; the top ten hold roughly 1.3%. Trimming pared 5 bases from V and 5 bases from J, leaving 12 bases between. CDR1 LNHNV and CDR2 YYDKDF come from the germline V gene (reference sequence). The CDR3 length is 13 residues. The sequencing used peripheral blood, collected in the second trimester of pregnancy. The chain links TRBV15 to TRBJ1-1; D is unclear. The TCR was taken from a female donor with multiple sclerosis, enrolled in a pregnancy study. The CDR3 DNA reads TGTGCCACCAGCGAGAGGGTGAGGACTGAAGCTTTCTTT. Its protein is CATSERVRTEAFF. The whole variable domain, filled in from reference TRBV15 and TRBJ1-1, reads DAMVIQNPRYQVTQFGKPVTLSCSQTLNHNVMYWYQQKSSQAPKLLFHYYDKDFNNEADTPDNFQSRRPNTSFCFLDIRSPGLGDTAMYLCATSERVRTEAFFGQGTRLTVV.